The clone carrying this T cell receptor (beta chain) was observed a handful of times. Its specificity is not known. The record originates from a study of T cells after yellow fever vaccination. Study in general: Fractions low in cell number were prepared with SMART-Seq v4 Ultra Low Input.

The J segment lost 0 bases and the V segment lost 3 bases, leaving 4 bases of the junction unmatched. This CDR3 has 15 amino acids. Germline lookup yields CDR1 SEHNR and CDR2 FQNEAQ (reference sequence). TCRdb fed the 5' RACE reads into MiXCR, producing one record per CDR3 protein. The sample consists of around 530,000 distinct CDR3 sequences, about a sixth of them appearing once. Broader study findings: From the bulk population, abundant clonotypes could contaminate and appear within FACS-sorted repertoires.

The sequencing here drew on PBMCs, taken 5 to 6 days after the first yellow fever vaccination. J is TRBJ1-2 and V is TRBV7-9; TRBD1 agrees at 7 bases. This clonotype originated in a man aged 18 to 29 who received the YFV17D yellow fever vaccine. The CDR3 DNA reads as TGTGCCAGCAGCTTCGGACAGGCAACTAACTATGGCTACACCTTC. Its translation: CASSFGQATNYGYTF. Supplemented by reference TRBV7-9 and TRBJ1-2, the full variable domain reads DTGVSQNPRHKITKRGQNVTFRCDPISEHNRLYWYRQTLGQGPEFLTYFQNEAQLEKSRLLSDRFSAERPKGSFSTLEIQRTEQGDSAMYLCASSFGQATNYGYTFGSGTRLTVV.